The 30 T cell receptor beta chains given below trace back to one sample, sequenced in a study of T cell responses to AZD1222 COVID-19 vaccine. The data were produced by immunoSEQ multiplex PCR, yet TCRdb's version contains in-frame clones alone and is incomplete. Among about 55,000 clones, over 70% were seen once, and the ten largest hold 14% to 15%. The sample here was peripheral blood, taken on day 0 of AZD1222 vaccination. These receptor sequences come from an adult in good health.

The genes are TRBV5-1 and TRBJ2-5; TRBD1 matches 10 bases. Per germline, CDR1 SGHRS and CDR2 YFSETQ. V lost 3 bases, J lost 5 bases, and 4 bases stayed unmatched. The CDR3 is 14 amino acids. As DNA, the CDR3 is TGCGCCAGCAGCTACGACAGGGGGCGGGAGACCCAGTACTTC. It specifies CASSYDRGRETQYF.

CDR3 amino acids: CASSPGDGTGQDTQYF. CDR3 nucleotides: TGTGCCAGCAGCCCCGGAGATGGGACAGGGCAAGATACGCAGTATTTT. This chain uses TRBV4-2 with TRBJ2-3; 9 bases align to TRBD1. Germline assignment: CDR1 LGHNA and CDR2 YNFKEQ. This CDR3 is built from 16 residues. J was trimmed by 5 bases and V by 4 bases; bases with no gene match: 10.

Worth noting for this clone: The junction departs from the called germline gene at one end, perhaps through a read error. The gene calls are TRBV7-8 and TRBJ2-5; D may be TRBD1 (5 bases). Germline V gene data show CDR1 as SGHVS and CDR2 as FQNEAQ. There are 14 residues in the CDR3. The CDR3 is CAGSLGATQETQYF. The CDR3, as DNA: TGTGCCGGCAGCTTAGGGGCTACCCAAGAGACCCAGTACTTC.

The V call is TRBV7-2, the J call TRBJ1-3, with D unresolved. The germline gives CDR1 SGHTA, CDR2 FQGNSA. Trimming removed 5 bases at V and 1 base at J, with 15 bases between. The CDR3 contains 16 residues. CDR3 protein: CASSLGSVLSGNTIYF. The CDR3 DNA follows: TGTGCCAGCAGCCTGGGGTCCGTCCTTTCTGGAAACACCATATATTTT.

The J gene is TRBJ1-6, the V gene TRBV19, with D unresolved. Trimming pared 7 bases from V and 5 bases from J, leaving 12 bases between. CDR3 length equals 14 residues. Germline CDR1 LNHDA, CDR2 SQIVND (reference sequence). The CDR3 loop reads CASKMERDNSPLHF. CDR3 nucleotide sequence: TGTGCCAGTAAGATGGAAAGGGATAATTCACCCCTCCACTTT.

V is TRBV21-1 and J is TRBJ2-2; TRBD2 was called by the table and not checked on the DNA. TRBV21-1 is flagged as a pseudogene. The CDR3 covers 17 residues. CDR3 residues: CASSSLSGTSIFGELFF. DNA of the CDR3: TGTGCCAGCAGCTCCCTATCGGGGACTAGCATTTTTGGGGAGCTGTTTTTT.

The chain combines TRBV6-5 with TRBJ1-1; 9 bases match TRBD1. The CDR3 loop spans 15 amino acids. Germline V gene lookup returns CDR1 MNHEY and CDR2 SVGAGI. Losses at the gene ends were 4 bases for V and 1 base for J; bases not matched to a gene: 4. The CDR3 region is CASSFGTGRNTEAFF. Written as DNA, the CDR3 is TGTGCCAGCAGTTTCGGGACAGGGAGGAACACTGAAGCTTTCTTT.

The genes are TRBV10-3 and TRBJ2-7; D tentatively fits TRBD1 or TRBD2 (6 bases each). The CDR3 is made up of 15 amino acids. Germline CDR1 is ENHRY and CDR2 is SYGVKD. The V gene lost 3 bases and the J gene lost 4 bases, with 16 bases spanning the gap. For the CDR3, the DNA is TGTGCCATCAGTGATAGGGGGGCCAAAGGTTACGAGCAGTACTTC. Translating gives CAISDRGAKGYEQYF.

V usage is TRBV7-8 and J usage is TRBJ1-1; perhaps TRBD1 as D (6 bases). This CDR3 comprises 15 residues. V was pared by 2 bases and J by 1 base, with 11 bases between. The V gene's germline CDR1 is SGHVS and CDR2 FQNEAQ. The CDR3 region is CASSLFGGQNTEAFF. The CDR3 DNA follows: TGTGCCAGCAGCTTATTTGGGGGCCAGAACACTGAAGCTTTCTTT.

This chain's CDR3 is CASSLGGANTGELFF. The CDR3 DNA sequence: TGTGCCAGCAGTTTAGGCGGGGCGAACACCGGGGAGCTGTTTTTT. This chain uses TRBV27 with TRBJ2-2; maybe TRBD2 (6 bases). CDR3 length equals 15 residues. Trimming took off 2 bases at V and 0 bases at J, with 7 bases between the two ends. Germline CDR1 reads MNHEY; CDR2 reads SMNVEV (reference sequence).

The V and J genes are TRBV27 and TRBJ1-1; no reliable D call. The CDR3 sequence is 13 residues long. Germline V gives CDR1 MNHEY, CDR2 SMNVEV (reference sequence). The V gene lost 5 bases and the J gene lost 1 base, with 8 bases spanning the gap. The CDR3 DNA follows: TGTGCCAGCAGTGTAGAGAAGAACACTGAAGCTTTCTTT. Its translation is CASSVEKNTEAFF.

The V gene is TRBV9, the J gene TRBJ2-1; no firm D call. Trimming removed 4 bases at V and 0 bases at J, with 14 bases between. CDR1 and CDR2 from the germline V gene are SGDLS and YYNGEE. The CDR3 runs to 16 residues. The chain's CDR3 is CASSPSSLSSYNEQFF. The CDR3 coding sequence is TGTGCCAGCAGCCCCTCGTCCCTGAGCTCCTACAATGAGCAGTTCTTC.

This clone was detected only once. In nucleotides, the CDR3 is TGTGCCAGCAGCCGGGCGAGTAGGTATGGCTACACCTTC. It codes for CASSRASRYGYTF. The J gene is TRBJ1-2, the V gene TRBV25-1; D is ambiguous. Germline CDR1 and CDR2: MGHDK and SYGVNS. V shed 6 bases and J shed 5 bases, with 13 bases lying between them. The CDR3 runs to 13 residues.

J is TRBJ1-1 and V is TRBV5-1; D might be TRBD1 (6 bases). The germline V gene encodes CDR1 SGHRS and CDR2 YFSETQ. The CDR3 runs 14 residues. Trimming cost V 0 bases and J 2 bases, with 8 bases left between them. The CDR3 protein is CASSLDRDNTEAFF. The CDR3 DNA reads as TGCGCCAGCAGCTTGGACAGGGATAACACTGAAGCTTTCTTT.

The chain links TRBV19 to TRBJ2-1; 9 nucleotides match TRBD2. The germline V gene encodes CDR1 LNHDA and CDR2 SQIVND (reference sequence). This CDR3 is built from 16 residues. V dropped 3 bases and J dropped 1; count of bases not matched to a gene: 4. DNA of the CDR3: TGTGCCAGTAGTATGTTGGCGGGAGGGTCCTACAATGAGCAGTTCTTC. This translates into CASSMLAGGSYNEQFF.

For the CDR3, the DNA is TGTGCCAGCACGACTAGGGGGACAGGGAACTACGAGCAGTACTTC. Protein product: CASTTRGTGNYEQYF. The V and J genes are TRBV11-2 and TRBJ2-7, with 9 bases identical to TRBD1. CDR1 is SGHAT, CDR2 FQNNGV, per germline. The CDR3 length is 15 residues. J lost 3 bases, V lost 7 bases, and 10 bases had no gene match.

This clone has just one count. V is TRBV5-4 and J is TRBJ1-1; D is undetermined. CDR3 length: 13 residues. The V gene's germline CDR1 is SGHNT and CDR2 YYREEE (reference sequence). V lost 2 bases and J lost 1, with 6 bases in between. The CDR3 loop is CASSLRTNTEAFF. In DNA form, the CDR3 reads TGTGCCAGCAGCTTACGGACGAACACTGAAGCTTTCTTT. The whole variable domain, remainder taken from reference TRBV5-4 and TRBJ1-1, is ETGVTQSPTHLIKTRGQQVTLRCSSQSGHNTVSWYQQALGQGPQFIFQYYREEENGRGNFPPRFSGLQFPNYSSELNVNALELDDSALYLCASSLRTNTEAFFGQGTRLTVV.

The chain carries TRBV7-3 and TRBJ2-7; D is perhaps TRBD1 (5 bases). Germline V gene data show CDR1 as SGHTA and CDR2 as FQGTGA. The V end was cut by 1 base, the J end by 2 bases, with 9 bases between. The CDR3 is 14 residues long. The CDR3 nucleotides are TGTGCCAGCAGCTTAAGGGCAGGGACCTACGAGCAGTACTTC. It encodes CASSLRAGTYEQYF.

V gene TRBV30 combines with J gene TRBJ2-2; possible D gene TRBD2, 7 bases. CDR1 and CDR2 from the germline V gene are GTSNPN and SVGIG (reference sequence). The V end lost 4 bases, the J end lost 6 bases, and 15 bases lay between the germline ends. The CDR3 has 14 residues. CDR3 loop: CAWTEGGLAGELFF. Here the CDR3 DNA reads TGTGCCTGGACCGAGGGGGGGCTGGCCGGGGAGCTGTTTTTT. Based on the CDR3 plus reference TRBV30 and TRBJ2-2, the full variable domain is SQTIHQWPATLVQPVGSPLSLECTVEGTSNPNLYWYRQAAGRGLQLLFYSVGIGQISSEVPQNLSASRPQDRQFILSSKKLLLSDSGFYLCAWTEGGLAGELFFGEGSRLTVL.

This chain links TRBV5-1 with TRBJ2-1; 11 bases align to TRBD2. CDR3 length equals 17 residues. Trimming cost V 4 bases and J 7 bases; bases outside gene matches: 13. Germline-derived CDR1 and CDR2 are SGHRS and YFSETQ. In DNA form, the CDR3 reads TGCGCCAGCAGCCCCACTAGCGGGAGATCGGGTGCGAATGAGCAGTTCTTC. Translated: CASSPTSGRSGANEQFF. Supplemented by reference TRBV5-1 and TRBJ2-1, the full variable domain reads KAGVTQTPRYLIKTRGQQVTLSCSPISGHRSVSWYQQTPGQGLQFLFEYFSETQRNKGNFPGRFSGRQFSNSRSEMNVSTLELGDSALYLCASSPTSGRSGANEQFFGPGTRLTVL.

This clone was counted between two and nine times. In DNA, the CDR3 is TGTGCCAGCAGCTTGCCAAATCAGCCCCAGCATTTT. Protein product: CASSLPNQPQHF. The rearrangement links TRBV11-3 to TRBJ1-5; D gene uncertain. Deletions cut 3 bases from V and 4 bases from J, with 4 bases between. CDR3 length: 12 amino acids. The germline CDR1 and CDR2 sequences are SGHNT and YENEEA.

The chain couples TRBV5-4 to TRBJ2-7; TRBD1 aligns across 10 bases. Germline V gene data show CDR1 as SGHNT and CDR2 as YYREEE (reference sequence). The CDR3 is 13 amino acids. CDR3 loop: CVKPGTGAYEQYF. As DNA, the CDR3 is TGTGTCAAGCCCGGGACAGGGGCCTACGAGCAGTACTTC. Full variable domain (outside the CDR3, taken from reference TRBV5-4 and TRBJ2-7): ETGVTQSPTHLIKTRGQQVTLRCSSQSGHNTVSWYQQALGQGPQFIFQYYREEENGRGNFPPRFSGLQFPNYSSELNVNALELDDSALYLCVKPGTGAYEQYFGPGTRLTVT.

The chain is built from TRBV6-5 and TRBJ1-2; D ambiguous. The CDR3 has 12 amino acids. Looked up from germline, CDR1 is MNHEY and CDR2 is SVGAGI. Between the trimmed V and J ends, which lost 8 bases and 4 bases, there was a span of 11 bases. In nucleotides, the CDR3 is TGTGCCAGCTCTCCCACGCCCTATGGCTACACCTTC. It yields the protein CASSPTPYGYTF.

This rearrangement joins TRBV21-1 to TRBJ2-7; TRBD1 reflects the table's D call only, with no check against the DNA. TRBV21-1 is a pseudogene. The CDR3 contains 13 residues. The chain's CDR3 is CASNGRGSYEQYF. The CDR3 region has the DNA TGTGCCAGCAATGGCAGGGGCTCCTACGAGCAGTACTTC.

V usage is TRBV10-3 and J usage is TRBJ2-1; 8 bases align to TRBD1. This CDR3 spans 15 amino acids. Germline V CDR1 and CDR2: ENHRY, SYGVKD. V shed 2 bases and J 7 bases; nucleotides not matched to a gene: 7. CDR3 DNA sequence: TGTGCCATCAGTGAGCCGGGACAGGTCCGGAATGAGCAGTTCTTC. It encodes CAISEPGQVRNEQFF.

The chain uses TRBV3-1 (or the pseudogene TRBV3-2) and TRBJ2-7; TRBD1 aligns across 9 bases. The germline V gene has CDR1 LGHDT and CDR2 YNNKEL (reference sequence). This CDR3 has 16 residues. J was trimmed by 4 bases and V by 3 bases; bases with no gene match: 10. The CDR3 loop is CASSQPTTGGLYEQYF. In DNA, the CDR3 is TGTGCCAGCAGCCAGCCAACGACAGGGGGTCTTTACGAGCAGTACTTC.

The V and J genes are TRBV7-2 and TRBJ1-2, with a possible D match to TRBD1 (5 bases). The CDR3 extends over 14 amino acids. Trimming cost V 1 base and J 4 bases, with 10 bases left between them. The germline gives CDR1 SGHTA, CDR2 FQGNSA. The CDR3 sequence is CASSLGGAGYGYTF. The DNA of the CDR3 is TGTGCCAGCAGCTTAGGAGGGGCCGGCTATGGCTACACCTTC.

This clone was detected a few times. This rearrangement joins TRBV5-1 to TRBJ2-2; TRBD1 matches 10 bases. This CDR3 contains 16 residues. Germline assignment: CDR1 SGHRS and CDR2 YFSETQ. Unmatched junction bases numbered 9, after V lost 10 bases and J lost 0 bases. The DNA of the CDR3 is TGCGCCTCCTCGGGACAGGGGAATACGAACACCGGGGAGCTGTTTTTT. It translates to CASSGQGNTNTGELFF.

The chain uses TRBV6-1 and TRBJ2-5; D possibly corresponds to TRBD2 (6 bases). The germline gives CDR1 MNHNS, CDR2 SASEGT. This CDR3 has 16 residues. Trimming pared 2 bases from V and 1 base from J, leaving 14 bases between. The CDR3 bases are TGTGCCAGCAGTGAAACCCTCACGGGAGTCCAAGAGACCCAGTACTTC. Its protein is CASSETLTGVQETQYF.

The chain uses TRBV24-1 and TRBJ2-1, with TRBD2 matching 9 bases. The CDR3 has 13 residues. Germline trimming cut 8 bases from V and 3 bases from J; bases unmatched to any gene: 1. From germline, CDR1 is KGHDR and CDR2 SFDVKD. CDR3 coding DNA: TGTGCCACCAAAGCGGGAGGCTACAATGAGCAGTTCTTC. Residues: CATKAGGYNEQFF.